The 23 T cell receptor beta chains given below trace back to one sample, sequenced in a study of blood T cell repertoires in COVID-19. Method: immunoSEQ multiplex PCR; TCRdb's copy keeps in-frame clones and lacks some. The sample has over 250,000 clones, more than 80% seen once. Sequencing was carried out using PBMCs or T cells enriched from blood (not recorded which). The origin of the receptors is a woman in her 30s who had recovered from COVID-19.

The chain's CDR3 is CASSPSSGPYEQYF. CDR3 coding DNA: TGTGCCAGCAGCCCCTCTAGCGGACCCTACGAGCAGTACTTC. The chain links TRBV3-1 (or the pseudogene TRBV3-2) to TRBJ2-7; 7 positions match TRBD2. The germline gives CDR1 LGHDT, CDR2 YNNKEL (reference sequence). With 4 bases clipped from V and 2 bases from J, the junction kept 5 bases outside the gene matches. The CDR3 is 14 amino acids.

The chain recombines TRBV5-1 with TRBJ2-7; 8 nucleotides align to TRBD2. Trimming at V came to 4 bases and at J to 2 bases, leaving 8 bases not matched to a gene. From germline, CDR1 is SGHRS and CDR2 YFSETQ. The CDR3 is made up of 15 amino acids. CDR3 residues: CASSRSSGSAYEQYF. The CDR3 DNA reads TGCGCCAGCAGCCGGTCTAGCGGGTCCGCCTACGAGCAGTACTTC. The full variable domain, completed using reference TRBV5-1 and TRBJ2-7, is KAGVTQTPRYLIKTRGQQVTLSCSPISGHRSVSWYQQTPGQGLQFLFEYFSETQRNKGNFPGRFSGRQFSNSRSEMNVSTLELGDSALYLCASSRSSGSAYEQYFGPGTRLTVT.

This rearrangement joins TRBV7-3 to TRBJ2-2, with no clear D. The germline gives CDR1 SGHTA, CDR2 FQGTGA. The CDR3 has 14 amino acids. V shed 0 bases and J shed 2 bases, with 4 bases lying between them. CDR3 residues: CASSLTSNTGELFF. DNA for the CDR3: TGTGCCAGCAGCTTAACATCTAACACCGGGGAGCTGTTTTTT.

The chain employs TRBV6-6 and TRBJ2-1; 8 nucleotides align to TRBD2. Germline assignment: CDR1 MNHNY and CDR2 SVGAGI (reference sequence). Unmatched junction bases numbered 4, after V lost 6 bases and J lost 6 bases. The CDR3 extends over 13 amino acids. The CDR3 DNA follows: TGTGCCAGCAGGATACTAGCGGTCAATGAGCAGTTCTTC. Translating gives CASRILAVNEQFF.

This rearrangement joins TRBV10-3 to TRBJ2-7; TRBD2 matches at 7 bases. Germline V CDR1 and CDR2: ENHRY, SYGVKD. The CDR3 totals 15 residues. The V and J ends lost 3 bases and 0 bases, in that order; junction bases with no gene match: 5. This CDR3 reads CAISDHGDYSYEQYF. The DNA of the CDR3 is TGTGCCATCAGTGATCACGGGGACTACTCCTACGAGCAGTACTTC.

This chain joins TRBV2 and TRBJ2-4, with 8 bases aligning to TRBD2. CDR1 SNHLY and CDR2 FYNNEI come from the germline V gene. The junction had 11 bases not matched to a gene; V was cut back by 4 bases and J by 0 bases. CDR3 length equals 18 residues. This CDR3 reads CASSGPGTRNEAKNIQYF. In DNA form, the CDR3 reads TGTGCCAGCAGTGGCCCCGGGACTAGGAACGAAGCCAAAAACATTCAGTACTTC. The full variable domain, rest sourced from reference TRBV2 and TRBJ2-4, is EPEVTQTPSHQVTQMGQEVILRCVPISNHLYFYWYRQILGQKVEFLVSFYNNEISEKSEIFDDQFSVERPDGSNFTLKIRSTKLEDSAMYFCASSGPGTRNEAKNIQYFGAGTRLSVL.

This chain uses TRBV10-2 with TRBJ2-7, with 9 bases matching TRBD1. This CDR3 has 14 amino acids. From germline, CDR1 is WSHSY and CDR2 SAAADI. Trimming cost V 9 bases and J 1 base; bases outside gene matches: 7. Here the CDR3 reads CASEGQGSSYEQYF. Here the CDR3 DNA reads TGCGCCAGTGAGGGACAGGGTAGTTCCTACGAGCAGTACTTC.

The chain has TRBV11-1 and TRBJ2-1, with D perhaps TRBD2 (5 bases). The CDR3 contains 14 residues. Germline loops: CDR1 SGHAT, CDR2 FQDESV (reference sequence). V shed 2 bases and J shed 1 base, with 6 bases lying between them. The chain's CDR3 is CASSLRESYNEQFF. The CDR3 bases are TGTGCCAGCAGCTTACGGGAATCCTACAATGAGCAGTTCTTC.

The chain uses TRBV5-1 and TRBJ1-1; 8 bases map to TRBD1. Trimming took 0 bases from V and 4 from J; bases not matched to a gene: 5. Germline-derived CDR1 and CDR2 are SGHRS and YFSETQ. This CDR3 has 15 residues. CDR3 sequence: CASSLGAGGPTEAFF. The CDR3, as DNA: TGCGCCAGCAGCTTGGGCGCAGGGGGCCCCACTGAAGCTTTCTTT.

This chain joins TRBV5-1 and TRBJ2-2; 7 nucleotides agree with TRBD2. The CDR3 totals 16 residues. The V gene's germline CDR1 is SGHRS and CDR2 YFSETQ. Trimming at V came to 2 bases and at J to 1 base, leaving 5 bases not matched to a gene. The CDR3 DNA sequence: TGCGCCAGCAGCTTCTTGGCTAGCGGGAACACCGGGGAGCTGTTTTTT. This translates into CASSFLASGNTGELFF.

This sequence joins TRBV14 and TRBJ1-1, with D possibly matching TRBD1 (6 bases). Deletions cut 6 bases from V and 7 bases from J, with 15 bases between. The CDR3 runs to 13 residues. Germline V gene data show CDR1 as SGHDN and CDR2 as FVKESK. Here the CDR3 DNA reads TGTGCCAGCAGGAAAACAGGGTATGGTGAAGCTTTCTTT. Its translation is CASRKTGYGEAFF.

This sequence joins TRBV2 and TRBJ2-7; no reliable D call. This CDR3 spans 12 amino acids. The V gene's germline CDR1 is SNHLY and CDR2 FYNNEI. V was cut by 3 bases and J by 3 bases, with 6 bases left in between. CDR3 bases: TGTGCCAGCAGTGATTGGAGCTACGAGCAGTACTTC. Translated: CASSDWSYEQYF.

The chain combines TRBV2 with TRBJ1-2, with D unclear. Trimming removed 6 bases from V and 2 bases from J, with 16 bases in between. The CDR3 is 15 residues long. Germline V gene data show CDR1 as SNHLY and CDR2 as FYNNEI. The CDR3 DNA reads TGTGCCAGCAGCCCCGAGCAGGTCGCCAACTATGGCTACACCTTC. Translation gives CASSPEQVANYGYTF.

The rearrangement links TRBV11-2 to TRBJ1-1, with no clear D. The germline V and J ends were trimmed by 1 base and 8 bases, with 5 bases remaining between them. The germline V gene has CDR1 SGHAT and CDR2 FQNNGV. This CDR3 contains 11 residues. The CDR3 sequence: CASSLGKEAFF. DNA for the CDR3: TGTGCCAGCAGCTTAGGTAAAGAAGCTTTCTTT.

The CDR3 bases are TGTGCCAGCAGCGCTAGGGAAAAACTGTTTTTT. Its protein product is CASSAREKLFF. This chain uses TRBV3-1 (or the pseudogene TRBV3-2) with TRBJ1-4; no reliable D call. CDR3 length: 11 amino acids. Germline V gives CDR1 LGHDT, CDR2 YNNKEL (reference sequence). Trimming cost V 5 bases and J 8 bases, with 6 bases left between them.

This chain connects TRBV7-9 to TRBJ1-1, with TRBD1 matching 9 bases. There are 14 residues in the CDR3. Germline V lookup: CDR1 SEHNR, CDR2 FQNEAQ (reference sequence). J was trimmed by 5 bases and V by 6 bases; bases with no gene match: 7. The CDR3 DNA is TGTGCCAGCAGACTGGACAGGGGTAATACTGAAGCTTTCTTT. It yields the protein CASRLDRGNTEAFF.

This chain joins TRBV7-2 and TRBJ1-1; tentative D call: TRBD1 (6 bases). Germline CDR1 and CDR2: SGHTA and FQGNSA. CDR3 length: 14 amino acids. V shed 4 bases and J shed 4 bases, with 13 bases lying between them. The CDR3 nucleotides are TGTGCCAGCAGCTCGTCAGGGGTGGGCACTGAAGCTTTCTTT. Protein product: CASSSSGVGTEAFF.

The chain couples TRBV7-2 to TRBJ2-2; possible D gene TRBD1, 5 bases. CDR3 length equals 15 residues. Trimming removed 0 bases from V and 2 bases from J, with 7 bases in between. Germline CDR1 and CDR2: SGHTA and FQGNSA. CDR3 amino acids: CASSLAGDNTGELFF. The CDR3, as DNA: TGTGCCAGCAGCTTAGCAGGGGATAACACCGGGGAGCTGTTTTTT.

J is TRBJ1-4 and V is TRBV6-4; unclear D gene. The germline V and J ends were trimmed by 6 bases and 0 bases, with 11 bases remaining between them. The CDR3 is made up of 15 amino acids. Germline V CDR1 and CDR2: MRHNA, SNTAGT. In nucleotides, the CDR3 is TGTGCCAGCAGGGAATGCAGGACAACTAATGAAAAACTGTTTTTT. It translates to CASRECRTTNEKLFF.

A single count supports this clone. The chain combines TRBV6-1 with TRBJ1-3, with a weak D call TRBD1 (5 bases). The CDR3 spans 15 residues. Germline lookup yields CDR1 MNHNS and CDR2 SASEGT. Trimming pared 3 bases from V and 0 bases from J, leaving 9 bases between. The DNA for the CDR3 is TGTGCCAGCAGTGAGGGAACAGGCTCTGGAAACACCATATATTTT. Its translation: CASSEGTGSGNTIYF.

The V gene is TRBV5-4, the J gene TRBJ2-7; 7 bases map to TRBD2. CDR1 is SGHNT and CDR2 is YYREEE in the germline V gene (reference sequence). After removal of 3 bases from V and 6 bases from J, the junction contained 3 bases not matched to a gene. The CDR3 length is 12 residues. The CDR3 DNA reads as TGTGCCAGCAGCTCAGGACTAGTCGAGCAGTACTTC. Amino acid sequence: CASSSGLVEQYF.

The chain carries TRBV28 and TRBJ1-5; perhaps TRBD1 as D (6 bases). CDR3 length: 14 amino acids. The V and J ends lost 6 bases and 4 bases respectively, with 13 bases between them. The germline V gene encodes CDR1 MDHEN and CDR2 SYDVKM. The CDR3 loop reads CASSLQGKNQPQHF. CDR3 sequence (DNA): TGTGCCAGCAGCCTACAGGGTAAAAATCAGCCCCAGCATTTT.

The genes are TRBV9 and TRBJ2-3; D uncertain. V lost 0 bases and J lost 2, with 13 bases in between. Germline lookup yields CDR1 SGDLS and CDR2 YYNGEE. This CDR3 has 16 amino acids. Here the CDR3 reads CASSVGAPRPTDTQYF. In DNA form, the CDR3 reads TGTGCCAGCAGCGTAGGGGCCCCGCGACCCACAGATACGCAGTATTTT. The whole variable domain, remainder taken from reference TRBV9 and TRBJ2-3, is DSGVTQTPKHLITATGQRVTLRCSPRSGDLSVYWYQQSLDQGLQFLIQYYNGEERAKGNILERFSAQQFPDLHSELNLSSLELGDSALYFCASSVGAPRPTDTQYFGPGTRLTVL.